Below, 18 T cell receptor beta chains from the same sample are listed, as sequenced in a study of cytomegalovirus exposure and HLA in healthy donors. PCR was performed using 60 Vbeta and 13 Jbeta primers. Only in-frame clones appear in the TCRdb table, and some are missing; sequencing was by immunoSEQ multiplex PCR. The sample yields around 210,000 clones, roughly 80% seen once. What was sequenced was PBMCs. These receptors were taken from a woman aged 25-40 years in good health and CMV-seronegative.

This chain uses TRBV19 with TRBJ1-1; possibly TRBD1 for D (5 bases). The CDR3 loop spans 13 amino acids. The germline gives CDR1 LNHDA, CDR2 SQIVND (reference sequence). Trimming left V 1 base short and J 12 bases short, with 15 bases between. The CDR3 nucleotides are TGTGCCAGTAGTATAGGGAGGCGGGGCGAAACTTTCTTT. Translating it yields CASSIGRRGETFF.

This clone was detected once. The chain employs TRBV7-2 and TRBJ2-7; 9 bases match TRBD1. CDR1 is SGHTA and CDR2 is FQGNSA in the germline V gene. V gave up 5 bases and J gave up 5 bases; unmatched junction bases: 10. CDR3 length equals 15 residues. The CDR3 protein is CASSAPGQGIHEQYF. In nucleotides, the CDR3 is TGTGCCAGCAGCGCTCCGGGACAGGGAATCCACGAGCAGTACTTC.

V usage is TRBV5-1 and J usage is TRBJ2-7; 11 bases align to TRBD1. Germline CDR1 reads SGHRS; CDR2 reads YFSETQ. The CDR3 length is 14 residues. With 5 bases clipped from V and 1 base from J, the junction kept 2 bases outside the gene matches. CDR3 residues: CASRGQGVSYEQYF. The CDR3 coding sequence is TGCGCCAGCAGGGGACAGGGGGTGTCCTACGAGCAGTACTTC.

The V call is TRBV19, the J call TRBJ1-5; D not resolved. The CDR3 has 17 residues. Deletions cut 0 bases from V and 13 bases from J, with 25 bases between. Germline V gene sequence: CDR1 LNHDA, CDR2 SQIVND (reference sequence). The DNA of the CDR3 is TGTGCCAGTAGTATAGATCAGGAAGGTAATCCCCCCGGCCTACAGCATTTT. Translation: CASSIDQEGNPPGLQHF.

V is TRBV7-8 and J is TRBJ1-2, with TRBD1 identical over 10 bases. The V segment lost 3 bases and the J segment 8 bases; nucleotides outside the gene matches: 12. Germline values: CDR1 SGHVS, CDR2 FQNEAQ. The CDR3 totals 16 residues. The CDR3 loop is CASSLGRTGGFRGYTF. Here the CDR3 DNA reads TGTGCCAGCAGCTTGGGACGGACAGGGGGATTCCGGGGCTACACCTTC.

The genes are TRBV9 and TRBJ2-7, with no clear D. The germline gives CDR1 SGDLS, CDR2 YYNGEE. The CDR3 loop spans 13 amino acids. V was cut by 0 bases and J by 6 bases, with 10 bases left in between. The DNA of the CDR3 is TGTGCCAGCAGCGTAGCTCGAACGGGCGAGCAGTACTTC. This codes for CASSVARTGEQYF.

V is TRBV4-2 and J is TRBJ2-5; D perhaps matches TRBD2 (7 bases). This CDR3 is 16 amino acids long. Per germline, CDR1 LGHNA and CDR2 YNFKEQ. V lost 4 bases and J 2 bases, leaving 17 bases between the germline ends. CDR3 nucleotide sequence: TGTGCCAGCAGCCCCAGAGGGCGGGGGCAGCAAGAGACCCAGTACTTC. This encodes CASSPRGRGQQETQYF.

The chain recombines TRBV27 with TRBJ2-1; 15 bases align to TRBD2. Germline V lookup: CDR1 MNHEY, CDR2 SMNVEV (reference sequence). The CDR3 sequence is 16 residues long. After removal of 5 bases from V and 9 bases from J, the junction contained 8 bases not matched to a gene. CDR3 in DNA: TGTGCCAGCAGTCCCTGGACTAGCGGGGGGGTTGGTGAGCAGTTCTTC. Protein sequence: CASSPWTSGGVGEQFF.

This chain links TRBV10-3 with TRBJ2-5; 10 nucleotides match TRBD2. This CDR3 has 15 amino acids. J was trimmed by 4 bases and V by 6 bases; bases with no gene match: 8. Germline CDR1 is ENHRY and CDR2 is SYGVKD. The CDR3 region has the DNA TGTGCCATCAGCCGCCTAGCGGGAGCGGCAGAGACCCAGTACTTC. Amino acids: CAISRLAGAAETQYF.

The chain combines TRBV9 with TRBJ2-5, with no clear D. Trimming removed 3 bases at V and 5 bases at J, with 17 bases between. CDR3 length equals 15 residues. Germline V lookup: CDR1 SGDLS, CDR2 YYNGEE. The CDR3 nucleotides are TGTGCCAGCAGCGCCCTACATTGGGCGTGGGAGACCCAGTACTTC. Its translation is CASSALHWAWETQYF.

This chain uses TRBV6-1 with TRBJ1-2; tentatively, D is TRBD1 (6 bases). Germline lookup yields CDR1 MNHNS and CDR2 SASEGT. V lost 3 bases to trimming and J lost 5 bases, with 16 bases between them. The CDR3 runs 15 residues. CDR3 coding DNA: TGTGCCAGCAGTGATCCCTGGACAGACTTTTATGGCTACACCTTC. Translation: CASSDPWTDFYGYTF.

This clone appeared a few times. The J gene is TRBJ2-7, the V gene TRBV27; 10 nucleotides align to TRBD2. V lost 3 bases, J lost 4 bases, and 0 bases stayed unmatched. Germline V gene lookup returns CDR1 MNHEY and CDR2 SMNVEV (reference sequence). This CDR3 is 13 amino acids long. The CDR3 is CASSFSGRYEQYF. The CDR3 bases are TGTGCCAGCAGTTTTAGCGGGAGGTACGAGCAGTACTTC.

The chain carries TRBV6-6 and TRBJ2-1; D call uncertain. The V gene lost 0 bases and the J gene lost 6 bases, with 9 bases spanning the gap. CDR1 MNHNY and CDR2 SVGAGI come from the germline V gene (reference sequence). This CDR3 is 14 amino acids long. DNA for the CDR3: TGTGCCAGCAGTTACTCTACCGGTAGCAATGAGCAGTTCTTC. Protein sequence: CASSYSTGSNEQFF.

The chain is built from TRBV30 and TRBJ2-5; no firm D call. The germline gives CDR1 GTSNPN, CDR2 SVGIG (reference sequence). CDR3 length equals 14 residues. V lost 0 bases, J lost 5 bases, and 13 bases lay in between. CDR3 protein: CAWSVWSGGETQYF. CDR3 DNA sequence: TGTGCCTGGAGTGTGTGGTCGGGTGGGGAGACCCAGTACTTC.

About this clone itself: The germline gene is not matched at one end of the junction; a read error may be the cause. The chain is built from TRBV2 and TRBJ1-2, with 7 positions matching TRBD1. Germline lookup yields CDR1 SNHLY and CDR2 FYNNEI. The CDR3 consists of 13 residues. Here the CDR3 DNA reads TGTGCCAGCAGGTGGGACAGAGACTATGGCTACCCCTTC. This gives the protein CASRWDRDYGYPF.

The chain joins TRBV30 to TRBJ2-3; maybe TRBD1 (6 bases). The CDR3 length is 14 residues. Germline-derived CDR1 and CDR2 are GTSNPN and SVGIG (reference sequence). Trimming took 0 bases from V and 6 from J, leaving 13 bases between them. The CDR3 spells CAWSVGPGQDTQYF. In DNA, the CDR3 is TGTGCCTGGAGTGTTGGTCCTGGACAGGATACGCAGTATTTT.

This CDR3 reads CASRTGVNQPQHF. CDR3 nucleotides: TGTGCCAGCAGAACAGGGGTCAATCAGCCCCAGCATTTT. V gene TRBV27 combines with J gene TRBJ1-5, with TRBD1 matching 7 bases. The CDR3 covers 13 residues. Per the germline V gene, CDR1 is MNHEY and CDR2 is SMNVEV (reference sequence). With V trimmed by 6 bases and J by 3 bases, 2 bases remained unmatched.

V gene TRBV4-2 combines with J gene TRBJ2-5, with 15 bases that match TRBD2. Per the germline V gene, CDR1 is LGHNA and CDR2 is YNFKEQ. The CDR3 length is 18 residues. The V segment lost 1 base and the J segment 4 bases; nucleotides outside the gene matches: 7. Here the CDR3 DNA reads TGTGCCAGCAGCCAAGTGAAGGGACTAGCGGGAGGTGGAGAGACCCAGTACTTC. It is translated as CASSQVKGLAGGGETQYF.